The next 15 T cell receptor beta chains were all read from a single sample in a study of cytomegalovirus exposure and HLA in healthy donors. The PCR made use of 60 Vbeta and 13 Jbeta primers. Produced via immunoSEQ multiplex PCR; TCRdb's table is partial and in-frame only. Found here are around 50,000 clones, 70% to 85% of them singletons; the top ten hold around 1.7%. Sequences were obtained from PBMCs. All receptors come from a man in his forties in good health and CMV-seronegative.

In DNA form, the CDR3 reads TGTGCCAGCAGCTCCCCGGGACAGGGTAGCGAAAAACTGTTTTTT. It specifies CASSSPGQGSEKLFF. This chain connects TRBV5-6 to TRBJ1-4; 9 bases line up with TRBD1. The germline CDR1 and CDR2 sequences are SGHDT and YYEEEE. This CDR3 spans 15 amino acids. Trimming took 3 bases from V and 8 from J; bases not matched to a gene: 8.

The chain is built from TRBV6-1 and TRBJ2-7; 7 bases are shared with TRBD2. V gave up 5 bases and J gave up 3 bases; unmatched junction bases: 4. This CDR3 comprises 13 residues. Germline CDR1 reads MNHNS; CDR2 reads SASEGT. The CDR3 coding sequence is TGTGCCAGCAGTAGAAGGACTAGCTACGAGCAGTACTTC. This encodes CASSRRTSYEQYF.

The V gene is TRBV2, the J gene TRBJ2-2; 10 bases align to TRBD1. Germline values: CDR1 SNHLY, CDR2 FYNNEI. The junction had 6 bases not matched to a gene; V was cut back by 6 bases and J by 2 bases. CDR3 size: 16 residues. The CDR3 DNA follows: TGTGCCAGCAGGGTGGACAGGGGGGGAAACACCGGGGAGCTGTTTTTT. Protein product: CASRVDRGGNTGELFF.

This clone has just a few counts. The CDR3 region is CASSQDVSDGGWNEKLFF. CDR3 nucleotides: TGCGCCAGCAGCCAAGATGTTTCGGATGGGGGCTGGAATGAAAAACTGTTTTTT. The V call is TRBV4-3, the J call TRBJ1-4, with D possibly being TRBD1 (6 bases). Germline CDR1 reads LGHNA; CDR2 reads YSLEER. The CDR3 loop spans 18 amino acids. Trimming removed 0 bases from V and 5 bases from J, with 19 bases in between.

The V gene is TRBV14, the J gene TRBJ2-5, with 7 bases identical to TRBD1. Germline loops: CDR1 SGHDN, CDR2 FVKESK. V was clipped by 1 base and J by 2 bases; unmatched bases: 7. The CDR3 extends over 16 amino acids. CDR3 residues: CASSQGWGQKQETQYF. Here the CDR3 DNA reads TGTGCCAGCAGCCAAGGCTGGGGACAGAAACAAGAGACCCAGTACTTC.

In this sample, this clone turned up a few times. The chain joins TRBV6-5 to TRBJ1-1; TRBD1 is a possible D gene (5 bases). V lost 6 bases, J lost 7 bases, and 12 bases lay in between. The CDR3 has 12 amino acids. Germline-derived CDR1 and CDR2 are MNHEY and SVGAGI. The CDR3 sequence: CASSRGQGEAFF. CDR3 DNA: TGTGCCAGCAGCCGCGGCCAGGGTGAAGCTTTCTTT.

The gene calls are TRBV5-4 and TRBJ2-5; D possibly corresponds to TRBD2 (6 bases). The length of the CDR3 is 16 residues. Deletions cut 6 bases from V and 1 base from J, with 19 bases between. CDR1 and CDR2 from the germline V gene are SGHNT and YYREEE (reference sequence). The CDR3 DNA follows: TGTGCCAGCACTCTTGGGGATAGCGGTTTCCAAGAGACCCAGTACTTC. Protein: CASTLGDSGFQETQYF.

Of note for this clone: This sample includes further DNA sequences coding for the same CDR3. In DNA, the CDR3 is TGTGCCAGTAGTATACACCTAAGCGAGGGAGGAATGAACACTGAAGCTTTCTTT. The encoded protein is CASSIHLSEGGMNTEAFF. This chain uses TRBV19 with TRBJ1-1; D is unclear. CDR3 length equals 18 residues. The V and J ends lost 2 bases and 0 bases respectively, with 19 bases between them. CDR1 is LNHDA and CDR2 is SQIVND in the germline V gene (reference sequence).

A few counts support this clone. CDR3 nucleotides: TGCGCCAGCAGCCAGGCCGGGACAGGTTTTTACCCCATATATTTT. Its protein is CASSQAGTGFYPIYF. V and J are TRBV4-3 and TRBJ1-3; 8 bases agree with TRBD1. The CDR3 totals 15 residues. J gave up 11 bases and V 3 bases, and 12 bases lay outside the gene matches. Germline CDR1 reads LGHNA; CDR2 reads YSLEER.

This sequence joins TRBV6-5 and TRBJ2-4; D might be TRBD1 (5 bases). Germline V gene lookup returns CDR1 MNHEY and CDR2 SVGAGI. V was trimmed by 4 bases and J by 3 bases, leaving 16 bases between them. The CDR3 spans 16 residues. CDR3 sequence: CASSSPPLRGKNIQYF. DNA for the CDR3: TGTGCCAGCAGTTCCCCACCACTAAGGGGCAAAAACATTCAGTACTTC.

This chain uses TRBV11-2 with TRBJ2-7; 8 bases agree with TRBD2. V lost 7 bases to trimming and J lost 4 bases; unmatched junction nucleotides: 12. From germline, CDR1 is SGHAT and CDR2 FQNNGV. This CDR3 has 15 amino acids. CDR3 residues: CASKPHPGGQYEQYF. The DNA of the CDR3 is TGTGCCAGCAAACCCCATCCGGGGGGGCAGTACGAGCAGTACTTC.

The CDR3 is CASSDFEYSPLHF. In DNA form, the CDR3 reads TGTGCCAGCAGTGATTTCGAGTATTCACCCCTCCACTTT. The genes are TRBV25-1 and TRBJ1-6; D gene uncertain. Germline values: CDR1 MGHDK, CDR2 SYGVNS. The CDR3 runs 13 residues. Deletions cut 3 bases from V and 8 bases from J, with 8 bases between.

The rearrangement joins TRBV28 to TRBJ2-2, with 10 positions matching TRBD1. Germline V gene lookup returns CDR1 MDHEN and CDR2 SYDVKM. The CDR3 is 13 residues long. V lost 8 bases, J lost 14 bases, and 11 bases stayed unmatched. The CDR3, as DNA: TGTGCCAGCTTCGACAGGGGGCGAGGTGATCTGTTTTTT. It is translated as CASFDRGRGDLFF.

The CDR3 coding sequence is TGTGCCAGCAGCGTAGGGAGGGTGGGCACTGAAGCTTTCTTT. The encoded protein is CASSVGRVGTEAFF. The V gene is TRBV9, the J gene TRBJ1-1; D not certain. Germline assignment: CDR1 SGDLS and CDR2 YYNGEE. V was pared by 0 bases and J by 4 bases, with 10 bases between. This CDR3 contains 14 residues.

The J gene is TRBJ2-1, the V gene TRBV5-1; 14 nucleotides align to TRBD2. The CDR3 is 21 amino acids. The germline V gene encodes CDR1 SGHRS and CDR2 YFSETQ. The trim removed 3 bases at V and 4 bases at J, leaving 18 bases unmatched. The CDR3 here is CASSSLKPGLAGGLLYNEQFF. CDR3 DNA: TGCGCCAGCAGCTCCCTTAAACCCGGACTAGCGGGGGGTCTTTTATACAATGAGCAGTTCTTC.